This T cell receptor beta chain was obtained from a study of cytomegalovirus exposure and HLA in healthy donors. Overall study findings and caveats: Both high specificity and high sensitivity reportedly marked the classifier's diagnosis of cytomegalovirus status. What a later analysis showed was that several of the most significant clusters appeared linked to common viral pathogens.

A multiplex PCR was run with 60 Vbeta primers and 13 Jbeta primers. The data were produced by immunoSEQ multiplex PCR, yet TCRdb's version contains in-frame clones alone and is incomplete. Of approximately 82,000 clones in the sample, around 10% were seen once. In regard to this clone: Antigen specificity is unknown.

The donors gave bone marrow, and they were healthy. The CDR3 is made up of 15 amino acids. V gave up 1 base and J gave up 1 base, with 8 bases separating them. Germline CDR1 SEHNR, CDR2 FQNEAQ (reference sequence). The rearrangement uses TRBV7-9 and TRBJ2-1; tentative D call: TRBD2 (6 bases). The receptor was isolated from a man in his 60s in good health and CMV-seropositive. The source material was PBMCs. The CDR3, as DNA: TGTGCCAGCAGCTTAGTTGGGGGGTCCTACAATGAGCAGTTCTTC. This translates into CASSLVGGSYNEQFF.